The 18 T cell receptor beta chains presented below share a single source sample, sequenced in a study of lymphopenia after photon versus proton radiotherapy. Here immunoSEQ multiplex PCR was the method, and the copy in TCRdb shows in-frame clones only, minus some. The data contain 60,000 or so clones, roughly 87% of them seen just once; the ten biggest clones take up roughly 13%. The specimen comprised peripheral blood, sampled from a patient treated with proton-based radiotherapy. The source of these receptors is a man older than 75 with esophageal cancer.

The chain couples TRBV6-1 to TRBJ1-2; D is perhaps TRBD1 (6 bases). V was trimmed by 4 bases and J by 6 bases, leaving 9 bases between them. This CDR3 has 12 amino acids. Germline CDR1 reads MNHNS; CDR2 reads SASEGT. Written as DNA, the CDR3 is TGTGCCAGCAGTGCACAGGGTGATGGCTACACCTTC. Protein product: CASSAQGDGYTF.

The rearrangement links TRBV7-6 to TRBJ2-7, with 9 bases aligning to TRBD2. The germline CDR1 and CDR2 sequences are SGHVS and FNYEAQ. With 5 bases clipped from V and 2 bases from J, the junction kept 4 bases outside the gene matches. The CDR3 length is 14 residues. CDR3 loop: CASSLLAGTYEQYF. The CDR3 DNA reads TGTGCCAGCAGCCTACTAGCGGGCACCTACGAGCAGTACTTC. Together with reference TRBV7-6 and TRBJ2-7, the CDR3 gives the full variable domain: GAGVSQSPRYKVTKRGQDVALRCDPISGHVSLYWYRQALGQGPEFLTYFNYEAQQDKSGLPNDRFSAERPEGSISTLTIQRTEQRDSAMYRCASSLLAGTYEQYFGPGTRLTVT.

The chain uses TRBV25-1 and TRBJ2-7, with D uncertain. Trimming removed 5 bases at V and 0 bases at J, with 5 bases between. The V gene's germline CDR1 is MGHDK and CDR2 SYGVNS. This CDR3 spans 12 amino acids. The CDR3 DNA is TGTGCCAGCAGTATGGCCTCCTACGAGCAGTACTTC. Translated: CASSMASYEQYF.

The chain couples TRBV7-3 to TRBJ2-5, with D hard to call. The better agreement between TRBJ2-7 and the DNA end casts doubt on the J call. Germline CDR1 is SGHTA and CDR2 is FQGTGA. This CDR3 spans 14 amino acids. The CDR3 loop is CASSADASSYEQYF. Here the CDR3 DNA reads TGTGCCAGCAGCGCGGACGCTTCGAGCTACGAGCAGTACTTC.

V is TRBV2 and J is TRBJ1-5; TRBD1 agrees at 8 bases. Germline V gene lookup returns CDR1 SNHLY and CDR2 FYNNEI. This CDR3 has 15 amino acids. V lost 6 bases and J lost 1; bases outside the gene matches: 5. The CDR3 here is CASRVQGVSNQPQHF. The DNA for the CDR3 is TGTGCCAGCAGGGTACAGGGGGTAAGCAATCAGCCCCAGCATTTT.

V is TRBV27 and J is TRBJ1-3; D uncertain. V was shortened by 3 bases and J by 2 bases, with 11 bases between the two germline ends. CDR1 and CDR2 from the germline V gene are MNHEY and SMNVEV (reference sequence). The length of the CDR3 is 15 residues. CDR3 sequence reads: CASSFHKGAGNTIYF. The CDR3 DNA is TGTGCCAGCAGTTTTCACAAGGGTGCTGGAAACACCATATATTTT.

The chain links TRBV15 to TRBJ1-1; possibly TRBD1 for D (6 bases). The germline V and J ends were trimmed by 4 bases and 3 bases, with 12 bases remaining between them. Germline lookup yields CDR1 LNHNV and CDR2 YYDKDF (reference sequence). The CDR3 totals 14 residues. The CDR3 bases are TGTGCCACCAGCACTCAAGGGGGATACACTGAAGCTTTCTTT. Its translation: CATSTQGGYTEAFF.

J is TRBJ1-5 and V is TRBV5-5; TRBD1 agrees at 8 bases. CDR3 length: 14 amino acids. From germline, CDR1 is SGHKS and CDR2 YYEKEE (reference sequence). The trim removed 2 bases at V and 7 bases at J, leaving 5 bases unmatched. The chain's CDR3 is CASSLRDRLQPQHF. CDR3 bases: TGTGCCAGCAGCTTAAGGGACAGGTTACAGCCCCAGCATTTT.

The chain is built from TRBV19 and TRBJ2-5, with 9 bases lining up with TRBD1. J lost 9 bases, V lost 6 bases, and 5 bases had no gene match. CDR3 length equals 12 residues. Per the germline V gene, CDR1 is LNHDA and CDR2 is SQIVND (reference sequence). CDR3 coding DNA: TGTGCCAGTAGGCTGGACAGGGGCCCCCAGTACTTC. Protein: CASRLDRGPQYF.

This chain links TRBV7-2 with TRBJ2-3; no firm D call. Trimming stripped 5 bases from V and 4 bases from J, with 10 bases between. Looked up from germline, CDR1 is SGHTA and CDR2 is FQGNSA. CDR3 length equals 13 residues. The CDR3, as DNA: TGTGCCAGCAGCCCCCAGAGGTCAGATACGCAGTATTTT. It yields the protein CASSPQRSDTQYF.

Details on this clone: The same CDR3 also results from other DNA sequences found in this sample. The J gene is TRBJ2-7, the V gene TRBV7-9; D is undetermined. Trimming stripped 1 base from V and 4 bases from J, with 5 bases between. The CDR3 is 12 amino acids. The germline CDR1 and CDR2 sequences are SEHNR and FQNEAQ (reference sequence). The CDR3 here is CASSLVVYEQYF. CDR3 coding DNA: TGTGCCAGCAGCTTAGTTGTGTACGAGCAGTACTTC. Based on the CDR3 plus reference TRBV7-9 and TRBJ2-7, the full variable domain is DTGVSQNPRHKITKRGQNVTFRCDPISEHNRLYWYRQTLGQGPEFLTYFQNEAQLEKSRLLSDRFSAERPKGSFSTLEIQRTEQGDSAMYLCASSLVVYEQYFGPGTRLTVT.

The rearrangement uses TRBV2 and TRBJ1-2; D is perhaps TRBD1 (5 bases). Trimming left V 3 bases short and J 8 bases short, with 13 bases between. Germline assignment: CDR1 SNHLY and CDR2 FYNNEI. The CDR3 runs to 13 residues. The CDR3 loop reads CASSDRVVGGYTF. CDR3 sequence (DNA): TGTGCCAGCAGTGACAGGGTAGTAGGCGGCTACACCTTC.

V usage is TRBV6-1 and J usage is TRBJ2-7; D remains ambiguous. CDR1 MNHNS and CDR2 SASEGT come from the germline V gene. The V end was cut by 5 bases, the J end by 0 bases, with 14 bases between. The CDR3 is made up of 15 amino acids. In DNA form, the CDR3 reads TGTGCCAGCAGTCCCTTTGGGCCGAGCTCCTACGAGCAGTACTTC. It encodes CASSPFGPSSYEQYF.

The CDR3, as DNA: TGTGCCAGCAGCTCCTGGGACAGGGGCGTTCAGCCCCAGCATTTT. Amino acid sequence: CASSSWDRGVQPQHF. J is TRBJ1-5 and V is TRBV7-8, with TRBD1 matching over 10 bases. The germline V gene encodes CDR1 SGHVS and CDR2 FQNEAQ. The J segment lost 6 bases and the V segment lost 4 bases, leaving 6 bases of the junction unmatched. CDR3 length: 15 amino acids.

J is TRBJ1-4 and V is TRBV10-3; 7 bases are shared with TRBD1. CDR1 is ENHRY and CDR2 is SYGVKD in the germline V gene. Trimming at V came to 6 bases and at J to 3 bases, leaving 4 bases not matched to a gene. CDR3 length: 14 amino acids. The CDR3 sequence is CAISRQGPNEKLFF. The CDR3 DNA reads TGTGCCATCAGCAGACAGGGTCCTAATGAAAAACTGTTTTTT.

The V call is TRBV12-5, the J call TRBJ2-1, with 9 bases matching TRBD2. V shed 6 bases, J shed 7 bases, and the junction held 13 bases outside the gene matches. CDR3 length: 16 residues. CDR1 and CDR2 (germline): LGHNT, FRNRAP. The CDR3 protein is CASGLNVAGEGNEQFF. Written as DNA, the CDR3 is TGTGCTAGTGGACTGAACGTAGCGGGGGAGGGGAATGAGCAGTTCTTC.

The V and J genes are TRBV6-1 and TRBJ1-5; the D gene is possibly TRBD1 (5 bases). CDR1 and CDR2 (germline): MNHNS, SASEGT. V lost 4 bases to trimming and J lost 3 bases, with 10 bases between them. This CDR3 region has 14 residues. CDR3 in DNA: TGTGCCAGCAGTGGAGGGGCAACCAATCAGCCCCAGCATTTT. It encodes CASSGGATNQPQHF.

The chain joins TRBV7-2 to TRBJ2-5; D possibly corresponds to TRBD2 (6 bases). There are 15 residues in the CDR3. V was trimmed by 5 bases and J by 6 bases, leaving 19 bases between them. CDR1 and CDR2 (germline): SGHTA, FQGNSA. The CDR3 DNA sequence: TGTGCCAGCAGCCTCCCGGGGAGGTCGCATAAGACCCAGTACTTC. Protein: CASSLPGRSHKTQYF.